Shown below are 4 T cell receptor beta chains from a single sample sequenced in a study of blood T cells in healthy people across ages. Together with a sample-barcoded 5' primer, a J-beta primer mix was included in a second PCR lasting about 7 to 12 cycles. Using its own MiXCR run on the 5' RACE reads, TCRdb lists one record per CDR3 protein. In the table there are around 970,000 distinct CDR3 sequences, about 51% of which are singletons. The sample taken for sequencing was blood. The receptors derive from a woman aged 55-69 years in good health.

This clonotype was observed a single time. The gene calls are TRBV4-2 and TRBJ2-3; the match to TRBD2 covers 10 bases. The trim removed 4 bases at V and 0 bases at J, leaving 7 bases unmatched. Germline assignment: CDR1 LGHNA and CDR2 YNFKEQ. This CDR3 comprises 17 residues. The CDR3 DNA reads TGTGCCAGCAGCCCAATTTTAGCGGGAGGCAGCACAGATACGCAGTATTTT. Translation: CASSPILAGGSTDTQYF.

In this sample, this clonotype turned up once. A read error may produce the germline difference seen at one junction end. The CDR3 spells CASSSGLASTDTLYF. CDR3 nucleotides: TGCGCCAGCAGCTCGGGACTAGCGAGCACAGATACGCTGTATTTT. This rearrangement joins TRBV4-3 to TRBJ2-3, with 10 positions matching TRBD2. Looked up from germline, CDR1 is LGHNA and CDR2 is YSLEER. There are 15 residues in the CDR3.

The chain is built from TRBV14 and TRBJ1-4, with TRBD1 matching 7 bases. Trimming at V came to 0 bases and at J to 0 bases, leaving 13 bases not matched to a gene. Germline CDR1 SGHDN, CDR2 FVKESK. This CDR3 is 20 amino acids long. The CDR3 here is CASSQDFGRGRTATNEKLFF. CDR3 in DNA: TGTGCCAGCAGCCAAGATTTCGGGAGGGGGCGAACGGCAACTAATGAAAAACTGTTTTTT.

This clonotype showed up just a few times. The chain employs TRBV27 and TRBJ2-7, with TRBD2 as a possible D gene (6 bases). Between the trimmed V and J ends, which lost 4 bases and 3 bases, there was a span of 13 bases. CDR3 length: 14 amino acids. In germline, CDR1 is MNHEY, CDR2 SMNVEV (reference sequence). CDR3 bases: TGTGCCAGCAGTTGGGGACCCGGGGGCTACGAGCAGTACTTC. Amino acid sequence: CASSWGPGGYEQYF.